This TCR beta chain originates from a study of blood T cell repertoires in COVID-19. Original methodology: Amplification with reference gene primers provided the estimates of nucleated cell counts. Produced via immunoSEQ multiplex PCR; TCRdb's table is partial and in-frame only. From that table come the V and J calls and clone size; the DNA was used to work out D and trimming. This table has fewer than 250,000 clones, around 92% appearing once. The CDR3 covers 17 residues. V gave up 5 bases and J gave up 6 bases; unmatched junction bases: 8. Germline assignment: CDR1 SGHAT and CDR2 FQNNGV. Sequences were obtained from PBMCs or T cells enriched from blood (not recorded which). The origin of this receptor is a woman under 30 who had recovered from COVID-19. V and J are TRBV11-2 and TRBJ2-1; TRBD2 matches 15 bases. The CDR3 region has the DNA TGTGCCAGCAGCCCAGGACTAGCGGGGGGGCCTGGCAATGAGCAGTTCTTC. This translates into CASSPGLAGGPGNEQFF.